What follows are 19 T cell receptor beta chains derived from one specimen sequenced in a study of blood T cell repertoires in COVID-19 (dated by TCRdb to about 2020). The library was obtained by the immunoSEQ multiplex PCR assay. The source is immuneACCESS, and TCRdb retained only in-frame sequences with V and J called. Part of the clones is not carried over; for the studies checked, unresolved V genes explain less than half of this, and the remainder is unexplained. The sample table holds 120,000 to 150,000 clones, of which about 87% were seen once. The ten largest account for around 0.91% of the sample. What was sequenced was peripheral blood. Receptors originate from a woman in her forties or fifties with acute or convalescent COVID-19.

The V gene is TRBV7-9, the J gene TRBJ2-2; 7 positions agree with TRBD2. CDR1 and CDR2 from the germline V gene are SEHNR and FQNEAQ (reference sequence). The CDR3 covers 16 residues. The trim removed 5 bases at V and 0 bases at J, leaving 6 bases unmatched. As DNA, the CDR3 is TGTGCCAGCAGCACACAGACTAGCCCGAACACCGGGGAGCTGTTTTTT. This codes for CASSTQTSPNTGELFF.

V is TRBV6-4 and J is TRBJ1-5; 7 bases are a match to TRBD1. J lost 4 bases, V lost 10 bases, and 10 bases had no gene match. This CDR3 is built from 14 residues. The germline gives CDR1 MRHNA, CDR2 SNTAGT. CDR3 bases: TGTGCCACCCGACAGGGAGGTGAAAATCAGCCCCAGCATTTT. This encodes CATRQGGENQPQHF.

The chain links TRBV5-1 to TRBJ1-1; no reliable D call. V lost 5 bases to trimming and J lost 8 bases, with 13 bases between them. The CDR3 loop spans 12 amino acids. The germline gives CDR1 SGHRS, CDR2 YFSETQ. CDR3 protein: CASSYSGPEAFF. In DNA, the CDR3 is TGCGCCAGCAGTTATAGCGGGCCGGAAGCTTTCTTT.

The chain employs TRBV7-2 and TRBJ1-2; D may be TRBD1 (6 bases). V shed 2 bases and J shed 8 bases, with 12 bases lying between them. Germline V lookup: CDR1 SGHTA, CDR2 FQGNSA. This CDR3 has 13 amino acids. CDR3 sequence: CASSLRGQGGYTF. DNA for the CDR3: TGTGCCAGCAGCTTAAGGGGACAAGGAGGCTACACCTTC.

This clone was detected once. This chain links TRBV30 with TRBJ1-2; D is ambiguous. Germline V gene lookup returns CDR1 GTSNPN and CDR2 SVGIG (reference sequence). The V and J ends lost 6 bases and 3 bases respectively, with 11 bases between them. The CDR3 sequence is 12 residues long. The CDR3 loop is CACKPVDYGYTF. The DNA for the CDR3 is TGTGCCTGCAAACCGGTCGACTATGGCTACACCTTC. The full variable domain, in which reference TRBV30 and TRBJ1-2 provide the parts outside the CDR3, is SQTIHQWPATLVQPVGSPLSLECTVEGTSNPNLYWYRQAAGRGLQLLFYSVGIGQISSEVPQNLSASRPQDRQFILSSKKLLLSDSGFYLCACKPVDYGYTFGSGTRLTVV.

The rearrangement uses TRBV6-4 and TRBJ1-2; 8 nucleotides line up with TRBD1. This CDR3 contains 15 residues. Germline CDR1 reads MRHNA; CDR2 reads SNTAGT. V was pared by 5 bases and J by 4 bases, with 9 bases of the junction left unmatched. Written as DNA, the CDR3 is TGTGCCAGCAGTCCTACACCGACAGGGGCCTATGGCTACACCTTC. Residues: CASSPTPTGAYGYTF.

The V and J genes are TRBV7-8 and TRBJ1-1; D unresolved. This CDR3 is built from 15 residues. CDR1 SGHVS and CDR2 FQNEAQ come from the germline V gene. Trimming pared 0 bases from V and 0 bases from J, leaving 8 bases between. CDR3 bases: TGTGCCAGCAGCTTAGCGTTAGACATGAACACTGAAGCTTTCTTT. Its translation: CASSLALDMNTEAFF.

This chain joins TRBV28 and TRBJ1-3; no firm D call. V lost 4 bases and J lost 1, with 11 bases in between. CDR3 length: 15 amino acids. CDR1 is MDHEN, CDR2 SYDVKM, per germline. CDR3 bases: TGTGCCAGCAGTTCGCTATTTTCGTCTGGAAACACCATATATTTT. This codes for CASSSLFSSGNTIYF. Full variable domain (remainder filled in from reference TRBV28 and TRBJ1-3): DVKVTQSSRYLVKRTGEKVFLECVQDMDHENMFWYRQDPGLGLRLIYFSYDVKMKEKGDIPEGYSVSREKKERFSLILESASTNQTSMYLCASSSLFSSGNTIYFGEGSWLTVV.

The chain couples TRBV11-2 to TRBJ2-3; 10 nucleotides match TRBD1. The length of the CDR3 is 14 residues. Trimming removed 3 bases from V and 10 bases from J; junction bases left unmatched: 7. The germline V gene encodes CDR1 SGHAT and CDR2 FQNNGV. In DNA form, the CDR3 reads TGTGCCAGCAGCTTGCGGGGACAGGGGATAGCGCAGTATTTT. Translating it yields CASSLRGQGIAQYF.

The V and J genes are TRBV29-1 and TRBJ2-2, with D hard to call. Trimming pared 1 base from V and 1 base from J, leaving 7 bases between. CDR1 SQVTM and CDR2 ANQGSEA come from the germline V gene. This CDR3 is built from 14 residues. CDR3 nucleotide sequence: TGCAGCGTTGAAGTCGCCGGGAACACCGGGGAGCTGTTTTTT. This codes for CSVEVAGNTGELFF.

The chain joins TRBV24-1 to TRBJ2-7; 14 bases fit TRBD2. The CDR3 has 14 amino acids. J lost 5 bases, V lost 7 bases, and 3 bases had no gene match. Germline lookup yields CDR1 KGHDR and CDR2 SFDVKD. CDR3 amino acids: CATRGTSGSDEQYF. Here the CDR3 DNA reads TGTGCCACCAGAGGGACTAGCGGGAGCGACGAGCAGTACTTC.

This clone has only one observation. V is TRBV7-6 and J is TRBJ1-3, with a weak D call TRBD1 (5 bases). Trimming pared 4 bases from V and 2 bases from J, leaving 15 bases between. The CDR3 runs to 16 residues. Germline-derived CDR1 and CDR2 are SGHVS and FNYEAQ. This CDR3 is CASSSRRARAGNTIYF. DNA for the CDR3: TGTGCCAGCAGCTCGAGGAGGGCCAGGGCTGGAAACACCATATATTTT.

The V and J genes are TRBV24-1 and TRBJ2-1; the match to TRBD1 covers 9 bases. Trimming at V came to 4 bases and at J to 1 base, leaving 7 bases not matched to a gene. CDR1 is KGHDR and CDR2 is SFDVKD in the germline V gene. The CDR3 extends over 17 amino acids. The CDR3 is CATSDSRTGVSYNEQFF. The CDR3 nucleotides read TGTGCCACCAGTGACTCAAGGACAGGGGTGTCCTACAATGAGCAGTTCTTC.

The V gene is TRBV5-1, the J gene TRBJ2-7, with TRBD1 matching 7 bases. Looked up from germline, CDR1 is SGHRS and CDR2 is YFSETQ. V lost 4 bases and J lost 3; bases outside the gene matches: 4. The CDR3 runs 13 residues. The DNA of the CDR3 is TGCGCCAGCAGCCCCGGACAGGTCTACGAGCAGTACTTC. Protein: CASSPGQVYEQYF.

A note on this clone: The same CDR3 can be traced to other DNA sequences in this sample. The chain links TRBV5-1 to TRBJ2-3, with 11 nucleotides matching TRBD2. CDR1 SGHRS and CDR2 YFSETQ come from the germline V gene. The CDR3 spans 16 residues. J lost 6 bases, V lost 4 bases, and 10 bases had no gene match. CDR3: CASSPPLAGGPDTQYF. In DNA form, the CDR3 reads TGCGCCAGCAGCCCCCCCTTAGCGGGGGGGCCCGATACGCAGTATTTT.

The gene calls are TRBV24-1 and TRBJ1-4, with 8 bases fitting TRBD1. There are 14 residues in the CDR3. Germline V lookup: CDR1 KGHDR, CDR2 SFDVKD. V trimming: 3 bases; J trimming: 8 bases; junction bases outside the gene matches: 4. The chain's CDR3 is CATSDRQGNEKLFF. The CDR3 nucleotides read TGTGCCACCAGTGATCGACAGGGGAACGAAAAACTGTTTTTT.

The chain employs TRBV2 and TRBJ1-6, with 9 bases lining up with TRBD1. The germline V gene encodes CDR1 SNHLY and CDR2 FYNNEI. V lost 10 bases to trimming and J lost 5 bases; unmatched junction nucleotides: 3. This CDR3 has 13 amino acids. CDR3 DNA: TGTGCCATCGGGACAGGGAATAATTCACCCCTCCACTTT. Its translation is CAIGTGNNSPLHF. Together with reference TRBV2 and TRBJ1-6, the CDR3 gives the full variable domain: EPEVTQTPSHQVTQMGQEVILRCVPISNHLYFYWYRQILGQKVEFLVSFYNNEISEKSEIFDDQFSVERPDGSNFTLKIRSTKLEDSAMYFCAIGTGNNSPLHFGNGTRLTVT.

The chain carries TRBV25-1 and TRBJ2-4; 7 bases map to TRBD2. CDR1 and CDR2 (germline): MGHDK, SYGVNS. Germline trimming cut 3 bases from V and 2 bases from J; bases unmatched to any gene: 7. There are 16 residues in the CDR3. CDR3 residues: CASSEGTTTSKNIQYF. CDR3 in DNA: TGTGCCAGCAGTGAGGGGACTACAACCTCCAAAAACATTCAGTACTTC.

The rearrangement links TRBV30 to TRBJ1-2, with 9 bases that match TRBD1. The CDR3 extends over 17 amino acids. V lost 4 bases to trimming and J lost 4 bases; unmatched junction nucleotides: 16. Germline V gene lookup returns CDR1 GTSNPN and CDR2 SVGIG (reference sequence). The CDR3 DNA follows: TGTGCCTGGAATAAAGCCGGGGCGGGACAGGGAATCTATGGCTACACCTTC. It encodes CAWNKAGAGQGIYGYTF.